The next 13 T cell receptor beta chains were all read from a single sample in a study of STAT5B mutations in CD4+ large granular lymphocyte leukemia. Profiling relied on immunoSEQ multiplex PCR, and the TCRdb table lists in-frame clones only, not all of them. Counted here are 30,000 or so clones, 65% to 80% occurring once; the ten biggest clones make up around 2.3%. Input material: CD4+ T cells from blood buffy coats. These receptor sequences come from a human donor in good health.

The chain uses TRBV5-1 and TRBJ2-5; perhaps D is TRBD1 or TRBD2 (6 bases each). With 1 base removed from V and 5 bases from J, the gap between germline ends came to 18 bases. In germline, CDR1 is SGHRS, CDR2 YFSETQ. This CDR3 spans 16 amino acids. CDR3 DNA sequence: TGCGCCAGCAGCTTGCTGGGGGGCGCGATCTTCGAGACCCAGTACTTC. This encodes CASSLLGGAIFETQYF.

The chain recombines TRBV30 with TRBJ2-1; 8 bases are shared with TRBD2. Germline CDR1 is GTSNPN and CDR2 is SVGIG (reference sequence). The CDR3 is made up of 15 amino acids. J gave up 4 bases and V 3 bases, and 8 bases lay outside the gene matches. This chain's CDR3 is CAWSPGGGRYNEQFF. The CDR3, as DNA: TGTGCCTGGAGCCCCGGGGGGGGGCGGTACAATGAGCAGTTCTTC.

This chain uses TRBV5-1 with TRBJ2-1; 10 bases are a match to TRBD2. Unmatched junction bases numbered 17, after V lost 4 bases and J lost 7 bases. Germline CDR1 SGHRS, CDR2 YFSETQ. This CDR3 is built from 18 residues. CDR3 amino acids: CASSPWGRSSGRGNEQFF. CDR3 DNA sequence: TGCGCCAGCAGCCCCTGGGGGCGGTCTAGCGGGAGAGGAAATGAGCAGTTCTTC. Looking up the rest from reference TRBV5-1 and TRBJ2-1 gives the full variable domain: KAGVTQTPRYLIKTRGQQVTLSCSPISGHRSVSWYQQTPGQGLQFLFEYFSETQRNKGNFPGRFSGRQFSNSRSEMNVSTLELGDSALYLCASSPWGRSSGRGNEQFFGPGTRLTVL.

This clone was counted a few times. V usage is TRBV27 and J usage is TRBJ1-6, with a possible D match to TRBD1 (6 bases). The CDR3 totals 19 residues. Deletions cut 1 base from V and 4 bases from J, with 20 bases between. Germline-derived CDR1 and CDR2 are MNHEY and SMNVEV (reference sequence). CDR3 nucleotides: TGTGCCAGCAGTTTATTGTACGGACCGGGGGGCGCGTATAATTCACCCCTCCACTTT. It encodes CASSLLYGPGGAYNSPLHF.

Sample share makes this clone medium-sized (0.01 to 0.1%). The genes are TRBV28 and TRBJ1-6, with 9 bases lining up with TRBD1. Unmatched junction bases numbered 6, after V lost 6 bases and J lost 6 bases. The CDR3 has 15 amino acids. The germline V gene has CDR1 MDHEN and CDR2 SYDVKM. The CDR3 nucleotides are TGTGCCAGCAGGCCCGACAGGGGGGCTAATTCACCCCTCCACTTT. Amino acid sequence: CASRPDRGANSPLHF.

The rearrangement joins TRBV5-1 to TRBJ1-2; 8 bases match TRBD1. The CDR3 totals 14 residues. Looked up from germline, CDR1 is SGHRS and CDR2 is YFSETQ. V was clipped by 4 bases and J by 4 bases; unmatched bases: 6. As DNA, the CDR3 is TGCGCCAGCAGCGGATCGACAGGGGTCTATGGCTACACCTTC. This encodes CASSGSTGVYGYTF.

V usage is TRBV5-4 and J usage is TRBJ2-5; D possibly uses TRBD1 or TRBD2 (7 bases each). Germline CDR1 and CDR2: SGHNT and YYREEE (reference sequence). The length of the CDR3 is 13 residues. Between the trimmed V and J ends, which lost 7 bases and 5 bases, there was a span of 15 bases. The DNA of the CDR3 is TGTGCCAGCCAGGGGGGGCTGGGGGAGACCCAGTACTTC. Translation gives CASQGGLGETQYF.

This clone turned up a few times. The gene calls are TRBV18 and TRBJ1-5; possible D gene TRBD1, 5 bases. The CDR3 consists of 13 residues. Trimming took off 5 bases at V and 5 bases at J, with 10 bases between the two ends. Germline V gene data show CDR1 as KGHSH and CDR2 as LQKENI. The CDR3 is CASSLGEDQPQHF. In DNA, the CDR3 is TGTGCCAGCTCATTAGGGGAGGATCAGCCCCAGCATTTT.

This chain uses TRBV7-9 with TRBJ1-2, with 12 bases matching TRBD1. V shed 7 bases and J 7 bases; nucleotides not matched to a gene: 10. CDR1 is SEHNR, CDR2 FQNEAQ, per germline (reference sequence). There are 15 residues in the CDR3. The CDR3 sequence is CASTPTGTGGSGYTF. The CDR3 nucleotides read TGTGCCAGCACCCCGACCGGGACAGGGGGCTCTGGCTACACCTTC.

The CDR3 bases are TGTGCCAGCAGCACCGGGACTCGGAATGAGCAGTTCTTC. Protein: CASSTGTRNEQFF. The genes are TRBV7-8 and TRBJ2-1, with D perhaps matching TRBD2 (6 bases). The CDR3 loop spans 13 amino acids. Per the germline V gene, CDR1 is SGHVS and CDR2 is FQNEAQ. Trimming left V 5 bases short and J 7 bases short, with 12 bases between.

This chain connects TRBV5-1 to TRBJ2-1; D unclear. This CDR3 has 15 amino acids. Trimming pared 1 base from V and 5 bases from J, leaving 13 bases between. Germline V gene sequence: CDR1 SGHRS, CDR2 YFSETQ. The CDR3 region is CASSLWAGSNNEQFF. The CDR3 coding sequence is TGCGCCAGCAGCTTGTGGGCAGGATCTAACAATGAGCAGTTCTTC.

The chain carries TRBV5-6 and TRBJ2-7; a possible D gene is TRBD1 (5 bases). Germline values: CDR1 SGHDT, CDR2 YYEEEE. The CDR3 runs to 13 residues. The ends were cut back, 3 bases at V and 2 bases at J, with 9 bases in the middle. The CDR3 DNA reads as TGTGCCAGCAGCTCACAGGTTACCTACGAGCAGTACTTC. Its translation: CASSSQVTYEQYF.

The table lists this clone with a count of one. The V call is TRBV10-3, the J call TRBJ1-1; the D gene is possibly TRBD1 (5 bases). The V end was cut by 0 bases, the J end by 1 base, with 9 bases between. In germline, CDR1 is ENHRY, CDR2 SYGVKD. The CDR3 has 15 residues. CDR3 protein: CAISESPGRNTEAFF. The CDR3, as DNA: TGTGCCATCAGTGAGTCCCCAGGGCGGAACACTGAAGCTTTCTTT.